This TCR beta chain comes out of a study of early T cells in non-severe SARS-CoV-2 infection. TCRdb re-analysed the 5' RACE reads in MiXCR, keeping a single row per CDR3 protein. Counted here are roughly 28,000 distinct CDR3 sequences, about 5.1% occurring once; the ten biggest clones make up 2% to 3%. CDR3 length: 17 residues. Germline V CDR1 and CDR2: LNHDA, SQIVND (reference sequence). The ends were cut back, 3 bases at V and 0 bases at J, with 17 bases in the middle. The sequencing input was whole blood. The V call is TRBV19, the J call TRBJ2-5; D gene unclear. The sequence came from an adult who was a healthcare worker with PCR-confirmed SARS-CoV-2 infection or an uninfected control (not recorded which). The CDR3 sequence: CASSIVAGRTYQETQYF. The CDR3 DNA follows: TGTGCCAGTAGTATCGTGGCAGGACGTACGTACCAAGAGACCCAGTACTTC.